These 30 T cell receptor beta chains were all obtained from the same sample, sequenced in a study of cytomegalovirus exposure and HLA in healthy donors. Primers: 60 Vbeta forward and 13 Jbeta reverse. Produced via immunoSEQ multiplex PCR; TCRdb's table is partial and in-frame only. Seen here are about 140,000 clones, approximately 82% observed once, and the top ten hold roughly 2.1%. The sequenced material came from PBMCs. These receptors were obtained from a woman aged 40 to 50 in good health and CMV-seronegative.

J is TRBJ1-3 and V is TRBV4-3; no reliable D call. Germline V gene data show CDR1 as LGHNA and CDR2 as YSLEER. Trimming left V 5 bases short and J 2 bases short, with 13 bases between. The CDR3 runs 15 residues. The DNA for the CDR3 is TGCGCCAGCAGCAACAATCAGTTTACTGGAAACACCATATATTTT. Translating gives CASSNNQFTGNTIYF.

The genes are TRBV7-2 and TRBJ2-1, with 11 bases that match TRBD1. With V trimmed by 4 bases and J by 2 bases, 4 bases remained unmatched. The CDR3 has 16 amino acids. Germline assignment: CDR1 SGHTA and CDR2 FQGNSA. DNA for the CDR3: TGTGCCAGCAGCTCAAGGGGACAGGGGGCCTACAATGAGCAGTTCTTC. Protein product: CASSSRGQGAYNEQFF.

V and J are TRBV7-9 and TRBJ1-4; TRBD1 matches at 9 bases. Germline V gene lookup returns CDR1 SEHNR and CDR2 FQNEAQ (reference sequence). The J segment lost 8 bases and the V segment lost 6 bases, leaving 10 bases of the junction unmatched. The CDR3 is made up of 15 amino acids. As DNA, the CDR3 is TGTGCCAGCAGTCGCGGATACAGGGGGCGAGAAAAACTGTTTTTT. It translates to CASSRGYRGREKLFF.

This chain links TRBV5-1 with TRBJ2-3; TRBD2 matches 7 bases. The CDR3 contains 15 residues. Germline V gene sequence: CDR1 SGHRS, CDR2 YFSETQ. The junction had 5 bases not matched to a gene; V was cut back by 0 bases and J by 4 bases. CDR3 protein: CASSLGGRAPDTQYF. Here the CDR3 DNA reads TGCGCCAGCAGCTTGGGTGGGAGGGCCCCAGATACGCAGTATTTT. The full variable domain, completed using reference TRBV5-1 and TRBJ2-3, is KAGVTQTPRYLIKTRGQQVTLSCSPISGHRSVSWYQQTPGQGLQFLFEYFSETQRNKGNFPGRFSGRQFSNSRSEMNVSTLELGDSALYLCASSLGGRAPDTQYFGPGTRLTVL.

This chain connects TRBV2 to TRBJ2-3; a weak D match, TRBD1 (6 bases). This CDR3 has 15 amino acids. Germline CDR1 is SNHLY and CDR2 is FYNNEI. V was pared by 5 bases and J by 3 bases, with 15 bases between. CDR3 in amino acids: CASSSHTGFTDTQYF. Written as DNA, the CDR3 is TGTGCCAGCAGTAGTCACACAGGGTTTACAGATACGCAGTATTTT.

This sequence joins TRBV19 and TRBJ1-1; D is unresolved. This CDR3 spans 15 amino acids. The V and J ends lost 4 bases and 7 bases respectively, with 19 bases between them. Germline CDR1 is LNHDA and CDR2 is SQIVND (reference sequence). The CDR3 loop is CASSNPNEGAIEAFF. The CDR3 DNA sequence: TGTGCCAGTAGTAATCCTAACGAGGGCGCGATTGAAGCTTTCTTT. Filled out from reference TRBV19 and TRBJ1-1, the complete variable domain reads DGGITQSPKYLFRKEGQNVTLSCEQNLNHDAMYWYRQDPGQGLRLIYYSQIVNDFQKGDIAEGYSVSREKKESFPLTVTSAQKNPTAFYLCASSNPNEGAIEAFFGQGTRLTVV.

The chain couples TRBV28 to TRBJ2-1; 7 bases match TRBD1. CDR3 length: 17 residues. Germline V gene lookup returns CDR1 MDHEN and CDR2 SYDVKM. J gave up 6 bases and V 4 bases, and 15 bases lay outside the gene matches. CDR3 in DNA: TGTGCCAGCAGTTCCCCGGGGCGACAGGGTGTGGGCAATGAGCAGTTCTTC. This translates into CASSSPGRQGVGNEQFF.

Regarding this clone: Other DNA sequences in the same sample also yield this CDR3. This chain links TRBV5-1 with TRBJ2-3; D ambiguous. Trimming cost V 0 bases and J 0 bases, with 5 bases left between them. The CDR3 sequence is 14 residues long. Germline lookup yields CDR1 SGHRS and CDR2 YFSETQ. This chain's CDR3 is CASSLAPSTDTQYF. DNA of the CDR3: TGCGCCAGCAGCTTGGCTCCTAGCACAGATACGCAGTATTTT.

This clone was picked up one time. V gene TRBV4-2 combines with J gene TRBJ1-2, with D uncertain. CDR3 length: 15 residues. Between the trimmed V and J ends, which lost 1 base and 6 bases, there was a span of 15 bases. Looked up from germline, CDR1 is LGHNA and CDR2 is YNFKEQ. The CDR3 is CASSQGLTEEDGYTF. CDR3 coding DNA: TGTGCCAGCAGCCAAGGTTTGACGGAGGAAGATGGCTACACCTTC.

This clone was seen a single time. The chain is built from TRBV5-3 and TRBJ1-3, with TRBD1 identical over 10 bases. TRBV5-3 is an ORF, with its function uncertain. This CDR3 comprises 17 residues. The J segment lost 2 bases and the V segment lost 4 bases, leaving 9 bases of the junction unmatched. CDR3 sequence (DNA): TGTGCCAGAAGCGCCGGGACAGGGGACGGAACTGGAAACACCATATATTTT. Encoded protein: CARSAGTGDGTGNTIYF.

CDR3 in amino acids: CASSLGTPGPYEQYF. CDR3 nucleotides: TGCGCCAGCAGCCTCGGGACACCGGGCCCCTACGAGCAGTACTTC. This chain joins TRBV4-1 and TRBJ2-7, with D perhaps matching TRBD1 (6 bases). V was trimmed by 4 bases and J by 2 bases, leaving 15 bases between them. CDR1 MGHRA and CDR2 YSYEKL come from the germline V gene. The CDR3 sequence is 15 residues long.

This clone occurred a few times. The V and J genes are TRBV6-5 and TRBJ1-2; 7 nucleotides line up with TRBD1. The CDR3 spans 14 residues. V shed 5 bases, J shed 5 bases, and the junction held 8 bases outside the gene matches. CDR1 and CDR2 (germline): MNHEY, SVGAGI. The CDR3 DNA is TGTGCCAGCAGTGAAATCCCAGGGGGTTATGGCTACACCTTC. It is translated as CASSEIPGGYGYTF.

The genes are TRBV7-3 and TRBJ2-1; no definite D call. The germline gives CDR1 SGHTA, CDR2 FQGTGA. Trimming removed 2 bases from V and 8 bases from J, with 13 bases in between. The CDR3 runs 14 residues. The CDR3: CASSLSRLPDEQFF. The CDR3, as DNA: TGTGCCAGCAGCTTATCTCGACTTCCCGATGAGCAGTTCTTC.

In DNA, the CDR3 is TGTGCCAGCAGCCCCCGGAGCGCCCTCTCTGGAAACACCATATATTTT. Protein product: CASSPRSALSGNTIYF. This sequence joins TRBV9 and TRBJ1-3; the D is unclear. The V gene's germline CDR1 is SGDLS and CDR2 YYNGEE. There are 16 residues in the CDR3. V lost 4 bases, J lost 0 bases, and 14 bases lay in between.

This chain links TRBV6-5 with TRBJ2-5, with 9 bases matching TRBD2. The DNA matches TRBJ2-7 better at its end, which makes the J call doubtful. This CDR3 region has 15 residues. From germline, CDR1 is MNHEY and CDR2 SVGAGI. The CDR3 is CASSRLAGPSYEQYF. CDR3 nucleotide sequence: TGTGCCAGCAGTCGTCTAGCGGGACCTTCCTACGAGCAGTACTTC.

The CDR3 loop is CASSYGTSGSRYEQFF. CDR3 DNA sequence: TGTGCCAGCAGCTACGGGACTAGCGGGAGTAGGTATGAGCAGTTCTTC. The V and J genes are TRBV7-9 and TRBJ2-1; 14 bases align to TRBD2. With 4 bases clipped from V and 8 bases from J, the junction kept 7 bases outside the gene matches. CDR3 length equals 16 residues. CDR1 is SEHNR and CDR2 is FQNEAQ in the germline V gene (reference sequence).

This clone was seen a handful of times. Here the CDR3 reads CASSLWLAGTYNEQFF. CDR3 DNA sequence: TGTGCCAGCAGCTTGTGGCTAGCGGGAACTTACAATGAGCAGTTCTTC. V usage is TRBV7-9 and J usage is TRBJ2-1; TRBD2 aligns across 9 bases. Germline-derived CDR1 and CDR2 are SEHNR and FQNEAQ (reference sequence). There are 16 residues in the CDR3. The V gene end was trimmed by 3 bases and the J gene end by 4 bases; junction bases not matched to a gene: 7. The variable domain in full, with the rest retrieved from reference TRBV7-9 and TRBJ2-1, is DTGVSQNPRHKITKRGQNVTFRCDPISEHNRLYWYRQTLGQGPEFLTYFQNEAQLEKSRLLSDRFSAERPKGSFSTLEIQRTEQGDSAMYLCASSLWLAGTYNEQFFGPGTRLTVL.

CDR3: CASRPGQGGNTIYF. In DNA form, the CDR3 reads TGTGCCAGCAGACCGGGACAGGGTGGAAACACCATATATTTT. The chain has TRBV2 and TRBJ1-3; 9 bases are shared with TRBD1. This CDR3 region has 14 residues. V lost 6 bases and J lost 3; bases outside the gene matches: 3. Germline V gene data show CDR1 as SNHLY and CDR2 as FYNNEI.

The rearrangement joins TRBV7-2 to TRBJ1-2; possible D gene TRBD1, 6 bases. Germline assignment: CDR1 SGHTA and CDR2 FQGNSA. The CDR3 has 14 residues. Trimming removed 1 base from V and 4 bases from J, with 10 bases in between. CDR3 residues: CASSLVDRSYGYTF. The CDR3 DNA reads TGTGCCAGCAGCTTAGTAGACAGGTCCTATGGCTACACCTTC.

The chain employs TRBV4-1 and TRBJ2-1; D perhaps matches TRBD2 (5 bases). CDR1 is MGHRA, CDR2 YSYEKL, per germline. There are 17 residues in the CDR3. Between the trimmed V and J ends, which lost 4 bases and 9 bases, there was a span of 25 bases. CDR3 nucleotides: TGCGCCAGCAGCCTCAGTAGATGGGAGTGGAGTGGTGGTGAGCAGTTCTTC. Its translation: CASSLSRWEWSGGEQFF.

This chain links TRBV28 with TRBJ2-6; TRBD1 matches at 7 bases. The V segment lost 8 bases and the J segment 4 bases; nucleotides outside the gene matches: 8. This CDR3 has 15 residues. Germline values: CDR1 MDHEN, CDR2 SYDVKM. CDR3 protein: CASRDSFQGANVLTF. The CDR3 DNA reads TGTGCCAGCCGGGACAGTTTTCAGGGGGCCAACGTCCTGACTTTC.

The chain combines TRBV2 with TRBJ1-5; D possibly corresponds to TRBD1 (5 bases). Germline loops: CDR1 SNHLY, CDR2 FYNNEI. The germline V and J ends were trimmed by 6 bases and 8 bases, with 11 bases remaining between them. CDR3 size: 12 residues. The CDR3 reads CASRDTVKPQHF. As DNA, the CDR3 is TGTGCCAGCAGGGACACAGTAAAGCCCCAGCATTTT.

This chain uses TRBV19 with TRBJ1-1; D perhaps matches TRBD1 (5 bases). The CDR3 is 12 amino acids. Trimming cost V 5 bases and J 4 bases, with 8 bases left between them. The germline gives CDR1 LNHDA, CDR2 SQIVND (reference sequence). CDR3 coding DNA: TGTGCCAGTAGTTTCGGGGGCACTGAAGCTTTCTTT. Its translation is CASSFGGTEAFF.

This chain uses TRBV28 with TRBJ2-7; D ambiguous. CDR3 length: 14 amino acids. V lost 6 bases and J 6 bases, leaving 18 bases between the germline ends. CDR1 and CDR2 (germline): MDHEN, SYDVKM. The CDR3 sequence: CASRFPPSTREQYF. CDR3 DNA sequence: TGTGCCAGCAGGTTTCCCCCCTCTACTCGCGAGCAGTACTTC. The entire variable domain, with the rest obtained from reference TRBV28 and TRBJ2-7, is as follows: DVKVTQSSRYLVKRTGEKVFLECVQDMDHENMFWYRQDPGLGLRLIYFSYDVKMKEKGDIPEGYSVSREKKERFSLILESASTNQTSMYLCASRFPPSTREQYFGPGTRLTVT.

This sequence joins TRBV4-2 and TRBJ2-7; D unclear. The CDR3 loop spans 13 amino acids. Trimming removed 4 bases from V and 5 bases from J, with 12 bases in between. Germline V lookup: CDR1 LGHNA, CDR2 YNFKEQ. The CDR3 DNA follows: TGTGCCAGCAGCCCTTCGAGTGGGCACGAGCAGTACTTC. Translation: CASSPSSGHEQYF.

The chain recombines TRBV14 with TRBJ1-2; maybe TRBD1 (6 bases). The germline gives CDR1 SGHDN, CDR2 FVKESK. Trimming cost V 3 bases and J 3 bases, with 11 bases left between them. The CDR3 runs to 14 residues. The CDR3 here is CASSQGARYYGYTF. The CDR3 coding sequence is TGTGCCAGCAGCCAGGGGGCCCGATACTATGGCTACACCTTC.

This clone was counted only a few times. The rearrangement joins TRBV18 to TRBJ1-1; tentatively, D is TRBD1 (5 bases). Germline CDR1 is KGHSH and CDR2 is LQKENI. This CDR3 is built from 14 residues. Trimming removed 4 bases from V and 7 bases from J, with 16 bases in between. The CDR3 is CASSLGGIGNEAFF. The CDR3 DNA reads as TGTGCCAGCTCACTGGGGGGAATAGGAAATGAAGCTTTCTTT.

This chain connects TRBV4-3 to TRBJ2-3; 11 nucleotides line up with TRBD2. V lost 0 bases and J lost 6; bases outside the gene matches: 8. CDR3 length: 17 residues. Per the germline V gene, CDR1 is LGHNA and CDR2 is YSLEER. In DNA, the CDR3 is TGCGCCAGCAGCCAAGATCTCCTAGCGGGAGGAGCGGATACGCAGTATTTT. It is translated as CASSQDLLAGGADTQYF.

This clone was picked up a small number of times. The chain employs TRBV5-1 and TRBJ2-3, with D possibly being TRBD1 (6 bases). The germline V gene has CDR1 SGHRS and CDR2 YFSETQ. Deletions cut 7 bases from V and 4 bases from J, with 13 bases between. This CDR3 is 13 amino acids long. The CDR3 DNA follows: TGCGCCAGCCGGGACACTGACCCAGATACGCAGTATTTT. This gives the protein CASRDTDPDTQYF.

The CDR3 DNA is TGTGCCAGCAGTGAATCGGTAGCGGGACGACACAATGAGCAGTTCTTC. It translates to CASSESVAGRHNEQFF. The chain combines TRBV2 with TRBJ2-1; 8 positions match TRBD2. Germline V gene data show CDR1 as SNHLY and CDR2 as FYNNEI. The CDR3 runs 16 residues. V lost 2 bases to trimming and J lost 5 bases; unmatched junction nucleotides: 8.